This TCR beta chain comes out of a study of blood T cells in healthy people across ages. Next came a second PCR, run for roughly 7 to 12 cycles, which used a sample-barcoded 5' primer along with a J-beta primer mix. Via MiXCR, TCRdb re-called the 5' RACE reads, giving one row per CDR3 protein. Of 1.8 million or so distinct CDR3 sequences in the sample, more than 35% are singletons; the top ten hold more than 20%. CDR3 length: 11 amino acids. Germline lookup yields CDR1 SQVTM and CDR2 ANQGSEA. The germline V and J ends were trimmed by 4 bases and 5 bases, with 7 bases remaining between them. General study results and limits: Strong correlation linked observed beta diversity and percent naive T cells. A roughly linear age-dependent decrease characterized TCR beta diversity per million T cells.

The table lists this clonotype with many counts. No antigen is known for it. The donors, all healthy, were Caucasians living in Russia, aged about 6 to 100. V and J are TRBV29-1 and TRBJ2-3; weak D call: TRBD2 (5 bases). The source is a human donor in good health. Sample: blood. The CDR3 region is CSVGEGDTQYF. The CDR3 bases are TGCAGCGTTGGAGAGGGAGATACGCAGTATTTT.